Shown below are 2 T cell receptor beta chains from a single sample sequenced in a study of neurological immune-mediated disorders. MiXCR was run by TCRdb on the 5' RACE reads, yielding one entry per CDR3 protein. The repertoire holds 66,000 or so distinct CDR3 sequences, with about 4.9% as singletons. Input material: PBMCs. The receptors stem from a man aged 30-40 years with multiple sclerosis.

Many counts were recorded for this clonotype. V and J are TRBV24-1 and TRBJ2-1; tentative D call: TRBD2 (5 bases). V was pared by 9 bases and J by 7 bases, with 12 bases between. This CDR3 is built from 12 residues. Germline values: CDR1 KGHDR, CDR2 SFDVKD. This chain's CDR3 is CATGKTRNEQFF. Written as DNA, the CDR3 is TGTGCCACCGGGAAAACTAGGAATGAGCAGTTCTTC.

This clonotype was seen many times. The genes are TRBV4-2 and TRBJ1-3, with TRBD1 matching over 8 bases. V lost 1 base and J lost 4; bases outside the gene matches: 9. This CDR3 region has 17 residues. Germline CDR1 and CDR2: LGHNA and YNFKEQ. CDR3: CASSQAYGQGSGNTIYF. Here the CDR3 DNA reads TGTGCCAGCAGCCAAGCCTATGGACAGGGTTCGGGAAACACCATATATTTT.